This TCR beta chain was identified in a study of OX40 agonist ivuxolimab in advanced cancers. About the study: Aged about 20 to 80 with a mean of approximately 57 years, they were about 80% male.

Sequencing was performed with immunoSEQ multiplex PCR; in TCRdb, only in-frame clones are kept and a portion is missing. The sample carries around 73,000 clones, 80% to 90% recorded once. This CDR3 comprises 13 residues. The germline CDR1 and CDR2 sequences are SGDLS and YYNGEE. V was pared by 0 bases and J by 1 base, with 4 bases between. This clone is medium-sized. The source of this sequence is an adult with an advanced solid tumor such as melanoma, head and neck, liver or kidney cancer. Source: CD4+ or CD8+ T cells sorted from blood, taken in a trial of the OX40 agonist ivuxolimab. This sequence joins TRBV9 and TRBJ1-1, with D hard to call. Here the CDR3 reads CASSVDGNTEAFF. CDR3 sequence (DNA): TGTGCCAGCAGCGTAGACGGGAACACTGAAGCTTTCTTT.